The 23 T cell receptor beta chains reported below all come from one sample, sequenced in a study of CD8 T cells in Susac syndrome. Reverse transcription used roughly 0.5 to 1 ug RNA and random hexamers. MiXCR, applied by TCRdb to the immunoSEQ multiplex PCR reads, yields one record per CDR3 protein. The sample has a few hundred thousand distinct CDR3 sequences; approximately 92% are singletons. Specimen: CD4+ T cells from PBMCs. These receptors all stem from a human donor with multiple sclerosis.

The chain couples TRBV2 to TRBJ1-6; no definite D call. This CDR3 contains 15 residues. Looked up from germline, CDR1 is SNHLY and CDR2 is FYNNEI. V lost 5 bases and J 7 bases, leaving 15 bases between the germline ends. Here the CDR3 reads CASSFRPATNSPLHF. The CDR3 DNA follows: TGTGCCAGCAGTTTCCGTCCCGCTACCAATTCACCCCTCCACTTT.

J is TRBJ2-7 and V is TRBV12-3 or TRBV12-4; D assignment may be TRBD1 or TRBD2 (5 bases each). The CDR3 loop spans 13 amino acids. V was pared by 3 bases and J by 3 bases, with 9 bases between. CDR3 nucleotide sequence: TGTGCCAGCAGTTTTCGGGACGGCTACGAGCAGTACTTC. Its protein product is CASSFRDGYEQYF.

The chain is built from TRBV15 and TRBJ1-2; D perhaps matches TRBD1 (6 bases). CDR3 size: 13 residues. Trimming pared 0 bases from V and 5 bases from J, leaving 7 bases between. The germline V gene encodes CDR1 LNHNV and CDR2 YYDKDF (reference sequence). Written as DNA, the CDR3 is TGTGCCACCAGCAGAGAGGGGGCTTATGGCTACACCTTC. It is translated as CATSREGAYGYTF.

This rearrangement joins TRBV19 to TRBJ1-6; no clear D gene. Trimming left V 3 bases short and J 8 bases short, with 20 bases between. Germline CDR1 reads LNHDA; CDR2 reads SQIVND (reference sequence). This CDR3 is built from 17 residues. The CDR3 DNA is TGTGCCAGTAGTATCATCTTCTCGGACGGCGCAGATTCACCCCTCCACTTT. Its translation is CASSIIFSDGADSPLHF.

This sequence joins TRBV4-1 and TRBJ2-7; the match to TRBD2 covers 7 bases. V shed 3 bases, J shed 6 bases, and the junction held 2 bases outside the gene matches. This CDR3 has 12 residues. Germline lookup yields CDR1 MGHRA and CDR2 YSYEKL. CDR3 protein: CASSHREGEQYF. CDR3 in DNA: TGCGCCAGCAGCCACAGGGAGGGCGAGCAGTACTTC.

The chain carries TRBV5-1 and TRBJ2-4; no clear D gene. V lost 3 bases and J 1 base, leaving 5 bases between the germline ends. The CDR3 extends over 13 amino acids. Germline CDR1 and CDR2: SGHRS and YFSETQ. The CDR3 nucleotides read TGCGCCAGCAGCTGGGATGCCAAAAACATTCAGTACTTC. Its translation: CASSWDAKNIQYF.

This chain connects TRBV4-1 to TRBJ2-3; 11 nucleotides match TRBD2. With 1 base clipped from V and 6 bases from J, the junction kept 3 bases outside the gene matches. The CDR3 is made up of 15 amino acids. Germline-derived CDR1 and CDR2 are MGHRA and YSYEKL. The CDR3, as DNA: TGCGCCAGCAGCCAAGTACTAGCGGGAGTGGATACGCAGTATTTT. Translated: CASSQVLAGVDTQYF.

The rearrangement links TRBV20-1 to TRBJ1-6; 12 positions agree with TRBD1. The germline V gene encodes CDR1 DFQATT and CDR2 SNEGSKA (reference sequence). The CDR3 spans 17 residues. Trimming took 1 base from V and 9 from J; bases not matched to a gene: 10. The CDR3 DNA follows: TGCAGTGCTAGAGGACCGGGACAGGGGGCGCGTTCTTCACCCCTCCACTTT. Translation: CSARGPGQGARSSPLHF.

The chain joins TRBV6-6 to TRBJ1-5, with no clear D. CDR1 and CDR2 from the germline V gene are MNHNY and SVGAGI (reference sequence). The CDR3 contains 15 residues. V dropped 2 bases and J dropped 0 bases, with 8 bases sitting between them. CDR3 nucleotide sequence: TGTGCCAGCAGTTACGGCGGGGTTAGCAATCAGCCCCAGCATTTT. Amino acids: CASSYGGVSNQPQHF.

The rearrangement uses TRBV28 and TRBJ2-7; 10 nucleotides line up with TRBD1. The germline CDR1 and CDR2 sequences are MDHEN and SYDVKM. The V and J ends lost 6 bases and 3 bases, in that order; junction bases with no gene match: 5. The CDR3 has 14 residues. The CDR3 DNA reads as TGTGCCAGCAGGCGGACAGGGGGGAACTACGAGCAGTACTTC. Amino acid sequence: CASRRTGGNYEQYF.

The chain couples TRBV30 to TRBJ1-5; D not resolved. The V and J ends lost 0 bases and 9 bases respectively, with 15 bases between them. Germline CDR1 is GTSNPN and CDR2 is SVGIG (reference sequence). The CDR3 extends over 14 amino acids. Written as DNA, the CDR3 is TGTGCCTGGAGTGTCCCCACCTTGTGGGGGCCCCAGCATTTT. Translating gives CAWSVPTLWGPQHF.

Regarding this clonotype: One end of the junction fails to match germline, which may point to a read error. The chain links TRBV7-2 to TRBJ2-1; D is possibly TRBD1 (5 bases). The CDR3 has 14 residues. Germline assignment: CDR1 SGHTA and CDR2 FQGNSA. CDR3 sequence reads: CASRKGQTNNEQFF. The CDR3 DNA reads as TGCGCCAGCAGGAAAGGACAAACGAACAATGAGCAGTTCTTC. Drawing the rest from reference TRBV7-2 and TRBJ2-1, the complete variable domain is GAGVSQSPSNKVTEKGKDVELRCDPISGHTALYWYRQSLGQGLEFLIYFQGNSAPDKSGLPSDRFSAERTGGSVSTLTIQRTQQEDSAVYLCASRKGQTNNEQFFGPGTRLTVL.

The chain has TRBV20-1 and TRBJ2-1, with 9 bases aligning to TRBD2. Trimming removed 6 bases from V and 5 bases from J; junction bases left unmatched: 5. The length of the CDR3 is 13 residues. Looked up from germline, CDR1 is DFQATT and CDR2 is SNEGSKA (reference sequence). This chain's CDR3 is CSAQRGANNEQFF. As DNA, the CDR3 is TGCAGTGCCCAGCGGGGGGCTAACAATGAGCAGTTCTTC.

This clonotype appeared a single time. The chain recombines TRBV4-1 with TRBJ1-1; D is perhaps TRBD1 (5 bases). V was clipped by 2 bases and J by 1 base, with 17 bases between them. Germline assignment: CDR1 MGHRA and CDR2 YSYEKL. There are 17 residues in the CDR3. The CDR3 nucleotides read TGCGCCAGCAGCCAAAGGCCCCGGGGCTCTAAGAACACTGAAGCTTTCTTT. It translates to CASSQRPRGSKNTEAFF.

The chain is built from TRBV19 and TRBJ2-7; TRBD1 matches 7 bases. The CDR3 length is 14 residues. The V and J ends lost 7 bases and 2 bases, in that order; junction bases with no gene match: 8. Germline CDR1 and CDR2: LNHDA and SQIVND (reference sequence). The CDR3 protein is CASNMDRMPYEQYV. The CDR3 DNA reads as TGTGCCAGTAACATGGACAGGATGCCCTACGAGCAGTACGTC.

V gene TRBV29-1 combines with J gene TRBJ1-4; a possible D gene is TRBD1 (5 bases). The CDR3 is 14 amino acids. Looked up from germline, CDR1 is SQVTM and CDR2 is ANQGSEA. Trimming stripped 6 bases from V and 3 bases from J, with 14 bases between. CDR3 protein: CSVSGGGSNEKLFF. The CDR3 coding sequence is TGCAGCGTGTCTGGGGGAGGCTCTAATGAAAAACTGTTTTTT.

The rearrangement links TRBV11-1 to TRBJ2-5, with 9 nucleotides matching TRBD1. V gave up 6 bases and J gave up 4 bases; unmatched junction bases: 3. The germline CDR1 and CDR2 sequences are SGHAT and FQDESV (reference sequence). The CDR3 has 13 residues. DNA for the CDR3: TGTGCCAGCAGTCGGGACAGGGCAGAGACCCAGTACTTC. This sequence encodes CASSRDRAETQYF.

The rearrangement links TRBV29-1 to TRBJ2-4, with 8 bases lining up with TRBD1. Germline V CDR1 and CDR2: SQVTM, ANQGSEA. Losses at the gene ends were 3 bases for V and 1 base for J; bases not matched to a gene: 8. This CDR3 has 16 amino acids. The CDR3, as DNA: TGCAGCGTTGATCGGCAGGGGGCGCGGGCCAAAAACATTCAGTACTTC. Protein sequence: CSVDRQGARAKNIQYF.

The chain uses TRBV19 and TRBJ2-7; D gene unclear. V lost 5 bases and J 0 bases, leaving 11 bases between the germline ends. Germline loops: CDR1 LNHDA, CDR2 SQIVND (reference sequence). CDR3 length: 14 amino acids. The CDR3 sequence is CASSRPQASYEQYV. Written as DNA, the CDR3 is TGTGCCAGTAGTCGTCCTCAGGCCTCCTACGAGCAGTACGTC.

The chain combines TRBV24-1 with TRBJ2-7; the D gene is possibly TRBD1 (6 bases). The germline CDR1 and CDR2 sequences are KGHDR and SFDVKD. This CDR3 has 15 amino acids. Trimming took off 2 bases at V and 6 bases at J, with 16 bases between the two ends. CDR3 sequence reads: CATSDSSGHLTEQYF. Written as DNA, the CDR3 is TGTGCCACCAGTGATTCGTCGGGACATCTAACCGAGCAGTACTTC.

The chain carries TRBV30 and TRBJ1-5, with TRBD1 as a possible D gene (5 bases). Looked up from germline, CDR1 is GTSNPN and CDR2 is SVGIG (reference sequence). This CDR3 is built from 13 residues. V was pared by 3 bases and J by 8 bases, with 14 bases between. The CDR3 loop is CAWSGAGLEPQHF. CDR3 coding DNA: TGTGCCTGGAGCGGGGCGGGATTGGAGCCCCAGCATTTT.

The chain carries TRBV15 and TRBJ2-1; TRBD1 aligns across 7 bases. CDR1 and CDR2 (germline): LNHNV, YYDKDF (reference sequence). CDR3 length: 13 amino acids. Trimming removed 8 bases from V and 8 bases from J; junction bases left unmatched: 9. The CDR3 sequence is CATRTGNRYEQFF. The CDR3 DNA follows: TGTGCCACCCGGACAGGAAATAGGTATGAGCAGTTCTTC.

This rearrangement joins TRBV19 to TRBJ2-3, with D perhaps TRBD1 or TRBD2 (6 bases each). Germline assignment: CDR1 LNHDA and CDR2 SQIVND (reference sequence). V was pared by 5 bases and J by 2 bases, with 14 bases between. This CDR3 has 15 amino acids. Here the CDR3 DNA reads TGTGCCAGTAGTCCCACGGGGGCCGTCACAGATACGCAGTATTTT. Translation gives CASSPTGAVTDTQYF.